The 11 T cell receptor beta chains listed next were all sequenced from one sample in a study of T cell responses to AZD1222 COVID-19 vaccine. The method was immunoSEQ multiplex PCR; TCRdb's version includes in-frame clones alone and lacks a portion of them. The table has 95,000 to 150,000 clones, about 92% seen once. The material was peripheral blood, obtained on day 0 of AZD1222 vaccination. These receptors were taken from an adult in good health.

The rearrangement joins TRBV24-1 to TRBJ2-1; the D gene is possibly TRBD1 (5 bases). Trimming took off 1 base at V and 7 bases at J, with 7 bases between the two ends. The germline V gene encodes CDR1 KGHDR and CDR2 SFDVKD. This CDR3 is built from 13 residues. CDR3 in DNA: TGTGCCACCAGTGATTTTGGGGCTAATGAGCAGTTCTTC. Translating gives CATSDFGANEQFF.

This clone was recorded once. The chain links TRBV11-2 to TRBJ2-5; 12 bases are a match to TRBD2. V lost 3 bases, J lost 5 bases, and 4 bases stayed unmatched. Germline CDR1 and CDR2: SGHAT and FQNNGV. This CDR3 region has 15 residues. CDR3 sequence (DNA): TGTGCCAGCAGCTTGACTAGCGGGAGTATGGAGACCCAGTACTTC. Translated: CASSLTSGSMETQYF. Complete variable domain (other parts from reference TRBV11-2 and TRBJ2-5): EAGVAQSPRYKIIEKRQSVAFWCNPISGHATLYWYQQILGQGPKLLIQFQNNGVVDDSQLPKDRFSAERLKGVDSTLKIQPAKLEDSAVYLCASSLTSGSMETQYFGPGTRLLVL.

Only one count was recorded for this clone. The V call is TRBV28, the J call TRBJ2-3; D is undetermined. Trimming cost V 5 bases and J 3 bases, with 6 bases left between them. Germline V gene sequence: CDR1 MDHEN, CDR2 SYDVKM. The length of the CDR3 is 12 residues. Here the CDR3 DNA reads TGTGCCAGCAGTGCGCAAACAGATACGCAGTATTTT. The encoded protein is CASSAQTDTQYF.

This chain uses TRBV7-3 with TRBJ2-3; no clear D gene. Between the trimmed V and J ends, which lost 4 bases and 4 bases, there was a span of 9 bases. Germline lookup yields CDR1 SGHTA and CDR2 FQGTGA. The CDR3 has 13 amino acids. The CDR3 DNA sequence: TGTGCCAGCAGCTCCGGGTCCTCAGATACGCAGTATTTT. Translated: CASSSGSSDTQYF.

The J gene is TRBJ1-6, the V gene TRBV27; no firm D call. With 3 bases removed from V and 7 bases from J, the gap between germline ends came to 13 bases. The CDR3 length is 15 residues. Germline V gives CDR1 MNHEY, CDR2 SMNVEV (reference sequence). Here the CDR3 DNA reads TGTGCCAGCAGTTTGATCCCGGGCTACAATTCACCCCTCCACTTT. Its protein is CASSLIPGYNSPLHF.

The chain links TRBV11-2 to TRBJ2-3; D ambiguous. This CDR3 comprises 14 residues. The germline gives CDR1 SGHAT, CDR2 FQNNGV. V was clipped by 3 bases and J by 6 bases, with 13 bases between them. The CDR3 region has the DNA TGTGCCAGCAGCTTTGACCGTACCGGGGATACGCAGTATTTT. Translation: CASSFDRTGDTQYF.

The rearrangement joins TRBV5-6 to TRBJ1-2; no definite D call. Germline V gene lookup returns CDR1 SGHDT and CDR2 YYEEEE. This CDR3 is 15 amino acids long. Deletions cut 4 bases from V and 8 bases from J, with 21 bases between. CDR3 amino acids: CASSLLAAGSLGYTF. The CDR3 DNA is TGTGCCAGCAGCCTTTTGGCGGCCGGGTCTCTGGGCTACACCTTC.

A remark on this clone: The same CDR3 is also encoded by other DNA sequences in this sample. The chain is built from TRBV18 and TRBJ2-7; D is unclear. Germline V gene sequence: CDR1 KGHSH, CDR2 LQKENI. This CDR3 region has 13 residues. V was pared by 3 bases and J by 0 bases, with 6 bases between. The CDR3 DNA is TGTGCCAGCTCACCCCCCAGCTCCTACGAGCAGTACTTC. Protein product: CASSPPSSYEQYF.

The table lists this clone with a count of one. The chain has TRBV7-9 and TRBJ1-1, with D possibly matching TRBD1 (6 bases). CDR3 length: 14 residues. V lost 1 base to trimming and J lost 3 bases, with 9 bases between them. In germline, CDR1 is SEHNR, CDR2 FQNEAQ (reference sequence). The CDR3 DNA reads TGTGCCAGCAGCTTAGAACAGGGCTACACTGAAGCTTTCTTT. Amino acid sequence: CASSLEQGYTEAFF.

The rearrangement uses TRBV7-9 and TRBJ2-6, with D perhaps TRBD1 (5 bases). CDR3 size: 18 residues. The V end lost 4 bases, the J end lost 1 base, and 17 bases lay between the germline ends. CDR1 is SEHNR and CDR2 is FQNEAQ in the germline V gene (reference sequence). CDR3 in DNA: TGTGCCAGCAGCTCGGTGATACAGGACCCGTCTGGGGCCAACGTCCTGACTTTC. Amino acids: CASSSVIQDPSGANVLTF. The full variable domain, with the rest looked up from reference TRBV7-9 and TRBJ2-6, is DTGVSQNPRHKITKRGQNVTFRCDPISEHNRLYWYRQTLGQGPEFLTYFQNEAQLEKSRLLSDRFSAERPKGSFSTLEIQRTEQGDSAMYLCASSSVIQDPSGANVLTFGAGSRLTVL.

The CDR3 loop reads CASSLVTTKVGYTF. In nucleotides, the CDR3 is TGCGCCAGCAGCTTGGTTACAACGAAGGTCGGCTACACCTTC. V is TRBV5-1 and J is TRBJ1-2, with D unresolved. Trimming removed 0 bases from V and 8 bases from J, with 14 bases in between. Germline assignment: CDR1 SGHRS and CDR2 YFSETQ. This CDR3 spans 14 amino acids.